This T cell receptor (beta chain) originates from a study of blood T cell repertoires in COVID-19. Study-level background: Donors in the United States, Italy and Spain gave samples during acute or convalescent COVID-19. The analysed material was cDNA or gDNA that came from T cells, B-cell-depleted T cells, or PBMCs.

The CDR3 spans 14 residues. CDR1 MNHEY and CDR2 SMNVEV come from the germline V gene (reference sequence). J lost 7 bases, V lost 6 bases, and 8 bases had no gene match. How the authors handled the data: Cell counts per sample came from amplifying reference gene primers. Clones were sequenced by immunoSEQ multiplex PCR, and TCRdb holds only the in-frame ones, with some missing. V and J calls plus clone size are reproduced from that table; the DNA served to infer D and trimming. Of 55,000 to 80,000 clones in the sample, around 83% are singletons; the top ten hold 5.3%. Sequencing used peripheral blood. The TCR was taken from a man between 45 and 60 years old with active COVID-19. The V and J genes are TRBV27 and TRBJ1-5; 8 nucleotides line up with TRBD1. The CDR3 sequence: CASSFGTGRQPQHF. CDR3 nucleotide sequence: TGTGCCAGCAGCTTCGGGACAGGAAGACAGCCCCAGCATTTT.